Listed below are T cell receptor beta chains from one sample, sequenced in a study of cytomegalovirus exposure and HLA in healthy donors. Assay: immunoSEQ multiplex PCR; the TCRdb copy retains only in-frame clones and omits some. The sample includes about 250,000 clones, less than 90% of them seen just once. Sequenced input: PBMCs. These receptors were taken from a man aged 18 to 30 in good health and CMV-seropositive. The CDR3 runs from the conserved cysteine through the conserved F or W. The D gene is left open where the match is weak. Clone size is not always given. Where it is, it says once, few, many or a class for expanded clones.

J gene,V gene,D gene,clone size,CDR3 DNA,CDR3 protein
TRBJ2-1,TRBV6-5,-,-,TGTGCCAGCAGTTCCCTCAATGAGCAGTTCTTC,CASSSLNEQFF
TRBJ1-1,TRBV27,-,-,TGTGCCAGCAGTCAAGGATTGTTGAACACTGAAGCTTTCTTT,CASSQGLLNTEAFF
TRBJ2-2,TRBV25-1,-,-,TGTGCCAGCAGCGTGACGGCTCGCCCCGGGGAGCTGTTTTTT,CASSVTARPGELFF
TRBJ1-1,TRBV11-2,-,once,TGTGCCAGCAGCTTAGAGGGTATACGGTTTTTGAAGAACACTGAAGCTTTCTTT,CASSLEGIRFLKNTEAFF
TRBJ2-7,TRBV2,TRBD1,-,TGTGCCAGCAGTAGCCGGACAGGGGGCGTATATTACGAGCAGTACTTC,CASSSRTGGVYYEQYF
TRBJ2-7,TRBV4-2,-,-,TGTGCCAGCAGCCAAAGTTCCACCTCCTACGAGCAGTACTTC,CASSQSSTSYEQYF
TRBJ1-5,TRBV28,TRBD1,-,TGTGCCAGCAGTTCCTCCGAGACAGGGCCTTGGGACAATCAGCCCCAGCATTTT,CASSSSETGPWDNQPQHF
TRBJ2-3,TRBV28,TRBD2,-,TGTGCCAGCAGTGCGCATCTAGCGGGGGACACAGATACGCAGTATTTT,CASSAHLAGDTDTQYF
TRBJ2-4,TRBV6-1,-,-,TGTGCCAGCAGTGAAGTCCCAGGGGGGGTTGGAGGAACCAAAAACATTCAGTACTTC,CASSEVPGGVGGTKNIQYF
TRBJ2-7,TRBV30,-,-,TGTGCCTGGAGTAGAACAGGCTACTCCTACGAGCAGTACTTC,CAWSRTGYSYEQYF
TRBJ2-3,TRBV30,-,-,TGTGCCTGGAGTGTGGGGGGAGATACGCAGTATTTT,CAWSVGGDTQYF
TRBJ2-5,TRBV6-1,-,-,TGTGCCAGCAGTGAAGCTAGGAGGAAAGGGACCCAGTACTTC,CASSEARRKGTQYF
TRBJ2-7,TRBV27,TRBD2,-,TGTGCCAGCAGTTCCCTAGCGGGGCTTTCCACCTACGAGCAGTACTTC,CASSSLAGLSTYEQYF
TRBJ2-7,TRBV2,-,-,TGTGCCAGCAGTGAAGGCCGCTACGAGCAGTACTTC,CASSEGRYEQYF
TRBJ2-1,TRBV2,-,once,TGTGCCAGCAGGGGATTTAGGAGAACCTCCTACAATGAGCAGTTCTTC,CASRGFRRTSYNEQFF
TRBJ2-7,TRBV6-5,-,-,TGTGCCAGCAAACTGACAGGTGGGATCTACGAGCAGTACTTC,CASKLTGGIYEQYF
TRBJ1-1,TRBV5-1,TRBD1,-,TGCGCCAGCAGCCTCGAGACAGGGGGCGCATGGGACACTGAAGCTTTCTTT,CASSLETGGAWDTEAFF
TRBJ2-7,TRBV6-5,-,-,TGTGCCAGCAGTTACCCCCCTCGGGGGGCTTTTGAGGAGCAGTACTTC,CASSYPPRGAFEEQYF
TRBJ2-2,TRBV5-1,-,-,TGCGCCAGCAGCTTGGGTGAAGACGCCAGGGAGCTGTTTTTT,CASSLGEDARELFF
TRBJ2-1,TRBV28,-,-,TGTGCCAGCAGCCGCCTGACGGGGAATGAGCAGTTCTTC,CASSRLTGNEQFF
TRBJ1-4,TRBV5-4,TRBD1,-,TGTGCCAGCAGTAACAGGGGAAGGGGAGAAAAACTGTTTTTT,CASSNRGRGEKLFF
TRBJ2-7,TRBV6-6,TRBD1,-,TGTGCCAGCAGTTACACACAGGGGGCCAACGAGCAGTACTTC,CASSYTQGANEQYF
TRBJ1-1,TRBV5-1,TRBD1,-,TGCGCCAGCTCTAATATCGACAGGGGAGACACTGAAGCTTTCTTT,CASSNIDRGDTEAFF
TRBJ1-1,TRBV7-3,-,-,TGTGCCAGCAGCGCCTCGACGGATAACACTGAAGCTTTCTTT,CASSASTDNTEAFF
TRBJ1-4,TRBV4-1,-,-,TGCGCCAGCAGCCAAGGACGACAGTCAACTAATGAAAAACTGTTTTTT,CASSQGRQSTNEKLFF
TRBJ1-5,TRBV19,-,-,TGTGCCAGTAGTCCTGACAGCTCCCAGCCCCAGCATTTT,CASSPDSSQPQHF
TRBJ2-1,TRBV11-3,TRBD2,-,TGTGCCAGCAGCTTCCGGACTAGCGGATACAATGAGCAGTTCTTC,CASSFRTSGYNEQFF
TRBJ2-1,TRBV30,-,-,TGTGCCTGGAGTGTAGGGCAGGTCCACAATGAGCAGTTCTTC,CAWSVGQVHNEQFF
TRBJ2-7,TRBV11-2,-,-,TGTGCCAGCAGCTTAGGGCTAGCAGTAACCTACGAGCAGTACTTC,CASSLGLAVTYEQYF
TRBJ2-5,TRBV7-3,TRBD1,-,TGTGCCAGCAGCTTAACAGGGGGCAACGGGGAGACCCAGTACTTC,CASSLTGGNGETQYF
TRBJ2-7,TRBV7-9,TRBD2,few,TGTGCCAGCAGCTTAGGGGCTAGCGGGAACTACGAGCAGTACTTC,CASSLGASGNYEQYF
TRBJ2-7,TRBV2,-,-,TGTGCCAGCAGTGAAGCGGCAGGGCATTCTAGAGCCTACGAGCAGTACTTC,CASSEAAGHSRAYEQYF
TRBJ2-5,TRBV12-5,-,-,TGTGCTAGTGGTTTGGCCGGAGGGGAGACCCAGTACTTC,CASGLAGGETQYF
TRBJ2-1,TRBV30,TRBD1,-,TGTGCCTGGGGGACAGGGGGAAGCTCCTACAATGAGCAGTTCTTC,CAWGTGGSSYNEQFF
TRBJ1-2,TRBV7-9,TRBD1,few,TGTGCCAGCAGCCGGACAGGGAACTATGGCTACACCTTC,CASSRTGNYGYTF
TRBJ1-1,TRBV5-1,TRBD1,-,TGCGCCAGCAGGACCGGGACAGGGGCTGAAGCTTTCTTT,CASRTGTGAEAFF
TRBJ2-1,TRBV2,TRBD2,-,TGTGCCAGCAGTGAAGTGGTGGGGGGGTACAATGAGCAGTTCTTC,CASSEVVGGYNEQFF
TRBJ1-3,TRBV29-1,TRBD1,-,TGCAGCGGACAGGGGGCTGGAAACACCATATATTTT,CSGQGAGNTIYF
TRBJ2-3,TRBV5-6,-,once,TGTGCCAGCAGCTTAAAACCAGATACGCAGTATTTT,CASSLKPDTQYF
TRBJ2-1,TRBV6-4,TRBD2,-,TGTGCCAGCAGCGCCGGGACTAGCGACCCCAATGAGCAGTTCTTC,CASSAGTSDPNEQFF
TRBJ2-6,TRBV25-1,-,-,TGTGCCAGCAGTCCCATAGACGCGGGGGCCAACGTCCTGACTTTC,CASSPIDAGANVLTF
TRBJ2-1,TRBV5-1,-,-,TGCGCCAGCAGCTTGGGACTAGTACCCAATGAGCAGTTCTTC,CASSLGLVPNEQFF
TRBJ2-1,TRBV19,-,-,TGTGCCAGTAGTATCTGGGGCGGTGAGCAGTTCTTC,CASSIWGGEQFF
TRBJ2-1,TRBV7-8,TRBD2,-,TGTGCCAGCAGGCTAGCCGGGGGGTCCTACAATGAGCAGTTCTTC,CASRLAGGSYNEQFF
TRBJ2-3,TRBV5-4,TRBD2,-,TGTGCCAACAGCGCAGGACTAGCGGGGGTCACAGATACGCAGTATTTT,CANSAGLAGVTDTQYF
TRBJ1-5,TRBV15,TRBD1,-,TGTGCCACCAGCAGCTATCCGGGACAGGGTGGTCAGCCCCAGCATTTT,CATSSYPGQGGQPQHF
TRBJ2-7,TRBV7-2,-,-,TGTGCCAGCAGCTTAGGCCGGGTCCTCTCCTACGAGCAGTACTTC,CASSLGRVLSYEQYF
TRBJ1-1,TRBV29-1,-,-,TGCAGCGCTACGACCGGGAACACTGAAGCTTTCTTT,CSATTGNTEAFF